This T cell receptor (beta chain) was obtained from a study of shared clonotypes between healthy human individuals. General study points: A generally larger estimated richness was seen in naive subsets than in memory subsets.

Method: immunoSEQ multiplex PCR; TCRdb's copy keeps in-frame clones and lacks some. The sample lists about 2.4 million clones, around nine tenths occurring once. Germline V gene sequence: CDR1 SNHLY, CDR2 FYNNEI. This CDR3 has 11 amino acids. Trimming took 4 bases from V and 4 from J, leaving 5 bases between them. This clone has only a few counts. The antigen is undetermined. Other DNA sequences within the sample encode an identical CDR3. Sequenced input: naive CD4+ T cells sorted from blood. Subset defined: CD45RA+ positively selected. The J gene is TRBJ2-7, the V gene TRBV2; D is perhaps TRBD2 (5 bases). The origin of this receptor is a man aged 18 to 29 in good health. CDR3 nucleotides: TGTGCCAGCAGTGGGGAGTACGAGCAGTACTTC. Its translation: CASSGEYEQYF.